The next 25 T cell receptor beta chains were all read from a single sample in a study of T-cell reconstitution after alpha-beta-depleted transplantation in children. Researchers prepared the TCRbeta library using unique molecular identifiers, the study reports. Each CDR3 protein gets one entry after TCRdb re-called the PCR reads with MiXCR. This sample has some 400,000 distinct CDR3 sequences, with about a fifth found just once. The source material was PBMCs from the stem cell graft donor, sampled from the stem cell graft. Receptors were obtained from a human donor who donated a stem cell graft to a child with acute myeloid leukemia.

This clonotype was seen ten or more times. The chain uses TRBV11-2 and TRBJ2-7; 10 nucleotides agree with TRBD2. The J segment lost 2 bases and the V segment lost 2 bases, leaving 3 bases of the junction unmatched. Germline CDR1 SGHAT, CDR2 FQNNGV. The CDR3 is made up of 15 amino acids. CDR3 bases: TGTGCCAGCAGCTTATCTACTAGCGGGACCTACGAGCAGTACTTC. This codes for CASSLSTSGTYEQYF.

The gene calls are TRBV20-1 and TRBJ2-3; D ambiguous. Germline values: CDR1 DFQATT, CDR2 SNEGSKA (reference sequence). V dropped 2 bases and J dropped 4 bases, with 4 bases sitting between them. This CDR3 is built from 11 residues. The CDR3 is CSARRADTQYF. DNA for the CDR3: TGCAGTGCTAGAAGGGCAGATACGCAGTATTTT.

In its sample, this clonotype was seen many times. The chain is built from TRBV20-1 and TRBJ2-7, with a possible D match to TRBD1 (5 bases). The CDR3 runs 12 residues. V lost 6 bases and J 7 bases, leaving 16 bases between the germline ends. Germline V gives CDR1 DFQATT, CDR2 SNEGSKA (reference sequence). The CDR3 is CSAVHQQDEQYF. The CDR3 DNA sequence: TGCAGTGCCGTACACCAACAGGATGAGCAGTACTTC.

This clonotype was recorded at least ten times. In DNA, the CDR3 is TGTGCCAGCAGTTTTCAGCGGAGCGGCTACGAGCAGTACTTC. It encodes CASSFQRSGYEQYF. V is TRBV12-3 or TRBV12-4 and J is TRBJ2-7; TRBD2 might be the D (5 bases). V lost 3 bases to trimming and J lost 3 bases, with 12 bases between them. The CDR3 extends over 14 amino acids.

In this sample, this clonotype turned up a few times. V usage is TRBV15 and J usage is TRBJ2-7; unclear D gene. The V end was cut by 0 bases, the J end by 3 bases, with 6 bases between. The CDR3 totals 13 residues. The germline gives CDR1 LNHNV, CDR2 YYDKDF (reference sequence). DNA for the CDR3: TGTGCCACCAGCAGAGAGCTACGCTACGAGCAGTACTTC. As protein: CATSRELRYEQYF.

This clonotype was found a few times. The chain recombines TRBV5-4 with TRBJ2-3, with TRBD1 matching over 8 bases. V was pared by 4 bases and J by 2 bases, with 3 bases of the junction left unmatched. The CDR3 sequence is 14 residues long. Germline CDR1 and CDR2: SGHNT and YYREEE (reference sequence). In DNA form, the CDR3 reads TGTGCCAGCAGCACGACAGGGGACACAGATACGCAGTATTTT. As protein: CASSTTGDTDTQYF. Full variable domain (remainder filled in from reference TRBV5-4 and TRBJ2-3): ETGVTQSPTHLIKTRGQQVTLRCSSQSGHNTVSWYQQALGQGPQFIFQYYREEENGRGNFPPRFSGLQFPNYSSELNVNALELDDSALYLCASSTTGDTDTQYFGPGTRLTVL.

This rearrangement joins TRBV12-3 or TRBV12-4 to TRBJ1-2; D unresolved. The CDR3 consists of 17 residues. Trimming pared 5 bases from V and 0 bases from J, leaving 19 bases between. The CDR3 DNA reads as TGTGCCAGCAGTCGAGAACAAGGACGGAAGACTAACTATGGCTACACCTTC. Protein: CASSREQGRKTNYGYTF.

In DNA, the CDR3 is TGTGCCAGCAGTTTATTAGTCTCGGGTGAGCAGTACTTC. This sequence encodes CASSLLVSGEQYF. V gene TRBV12-3 or TRBV12-4 combines with J gene TRBJ2-7, with D unclear. This CDR3 is built from 13 residues. V dropped 2 bases and J dropped 7 bases, with 12 bases sitting between them.

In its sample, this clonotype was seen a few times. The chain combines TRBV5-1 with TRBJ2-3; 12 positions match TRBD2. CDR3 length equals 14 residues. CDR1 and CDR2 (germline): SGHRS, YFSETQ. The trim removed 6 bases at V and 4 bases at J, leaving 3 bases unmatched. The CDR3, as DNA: TGCGCCAGCAAGACTAGCGGGAGCGCAGATACGCAGTATTTT. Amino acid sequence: CASKTSGSADTQYF.

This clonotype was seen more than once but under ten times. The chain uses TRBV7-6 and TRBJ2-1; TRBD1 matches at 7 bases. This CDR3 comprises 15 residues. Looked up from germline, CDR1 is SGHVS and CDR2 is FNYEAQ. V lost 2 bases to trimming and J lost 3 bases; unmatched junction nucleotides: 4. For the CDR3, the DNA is TGTGCCAGCAGCTTACTGCAGGGGGTCTACAATGAGCAGTTCTTC. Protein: CASSLLQGVYNEQFF.

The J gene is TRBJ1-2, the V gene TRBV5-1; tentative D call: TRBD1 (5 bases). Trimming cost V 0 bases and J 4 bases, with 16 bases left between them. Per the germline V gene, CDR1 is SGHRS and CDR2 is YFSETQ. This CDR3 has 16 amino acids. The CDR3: CASSLVAGSDSYGYTF. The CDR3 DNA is TGCGCCAGCAGCTTGGTGGCAGGGTCGGACTCCTATGGCTACACCTTC. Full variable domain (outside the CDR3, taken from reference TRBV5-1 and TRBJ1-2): KAGVTQTPRYLIKTRGQQVTLSCSPISGHRSVSWYQQTPGQGLQFLFEYFSETQRNKGNFPGRFSGRQFSNSRSEMNVSTLELGDSALYLCASSLVAGSDSYGYTFGSGTRLTVV.

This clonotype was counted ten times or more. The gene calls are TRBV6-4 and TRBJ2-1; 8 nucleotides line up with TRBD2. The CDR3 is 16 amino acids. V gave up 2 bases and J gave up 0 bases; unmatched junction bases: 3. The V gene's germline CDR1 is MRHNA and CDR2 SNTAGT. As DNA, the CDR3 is TGTGCCAGCAGTGACGTCGGGGGGGGCTCCTACAATGAGCAGTTCTTC. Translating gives CASSDVGGGSYNEQFF.

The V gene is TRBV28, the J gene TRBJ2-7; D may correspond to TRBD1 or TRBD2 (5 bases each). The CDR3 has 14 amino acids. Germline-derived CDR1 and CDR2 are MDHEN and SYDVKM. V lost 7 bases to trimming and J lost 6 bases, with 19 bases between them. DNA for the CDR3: TGTGCCAGCACCCCACGGGAAAGGGGATCCGAGCAGTACTTC. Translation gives CASTPRERGSEQYF.

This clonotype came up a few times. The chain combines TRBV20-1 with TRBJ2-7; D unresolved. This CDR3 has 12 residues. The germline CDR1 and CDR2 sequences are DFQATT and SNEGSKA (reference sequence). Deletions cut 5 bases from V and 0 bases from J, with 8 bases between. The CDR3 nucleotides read TGCAGTGCTTTTGAGGACTCCTACGAGCAGTACTTC. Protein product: CSAFEDSYEQYF.

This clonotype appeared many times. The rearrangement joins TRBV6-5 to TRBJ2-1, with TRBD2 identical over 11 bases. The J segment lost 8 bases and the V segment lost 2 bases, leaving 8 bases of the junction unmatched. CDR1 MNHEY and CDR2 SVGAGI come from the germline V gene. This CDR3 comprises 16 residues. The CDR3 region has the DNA TGTGCCAGCAGTTACACCCGGACTAGCGGGCGCGATGAGCAGTTCTTC. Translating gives CASSYTRTSGRDEQFF.

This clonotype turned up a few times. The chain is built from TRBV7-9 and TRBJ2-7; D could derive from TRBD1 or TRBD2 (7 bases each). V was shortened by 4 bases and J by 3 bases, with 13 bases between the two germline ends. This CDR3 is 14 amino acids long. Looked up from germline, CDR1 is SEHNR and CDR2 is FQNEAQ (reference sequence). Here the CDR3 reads CASSSGGTVYEQYF. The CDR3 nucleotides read TGTGCCAGCAGCTCCGGGGGGACAGTCTACGAGCAGTACTTC.

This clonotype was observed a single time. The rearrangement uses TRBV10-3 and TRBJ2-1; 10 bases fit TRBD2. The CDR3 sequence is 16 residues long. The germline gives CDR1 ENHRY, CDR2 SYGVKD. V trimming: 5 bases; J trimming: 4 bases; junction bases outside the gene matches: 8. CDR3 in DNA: TGTGCCATCAGTAACTCCGGGACTAGCGTTTACAATGAGCAGTTCTTC. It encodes CAISNSGTSVYNEQFF.

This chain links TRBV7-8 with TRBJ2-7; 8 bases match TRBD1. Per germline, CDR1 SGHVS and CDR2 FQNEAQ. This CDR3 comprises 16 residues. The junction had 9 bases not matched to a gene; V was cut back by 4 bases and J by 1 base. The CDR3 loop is CASSSRTGGSSYEQYF. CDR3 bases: TGTGCCAGCAGCTCGCGAACAGGGGGGAGTTCCTACGAGCAGTACTTC.

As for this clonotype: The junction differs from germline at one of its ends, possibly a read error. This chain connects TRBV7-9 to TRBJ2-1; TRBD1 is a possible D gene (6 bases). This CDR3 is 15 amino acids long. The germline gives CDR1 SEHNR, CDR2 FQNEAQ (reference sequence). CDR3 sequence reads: CARSLNRDQRNEQFF. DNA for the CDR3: TGTGCCAGAAGCTTGAACAGGGACCAAAGGAATGAGCAGTTCTTC. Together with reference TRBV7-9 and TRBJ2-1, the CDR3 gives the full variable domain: DTGVSQNPRHKITKRGQNVTFRCDPISEHNRLYWYRQTLGQGPEFLTYFQNEAQLEKSRLLSDRFSAERPKGSFSTLEIQRTEQGDSAMYLCARSLNRDQRNEQFFGPGTRLTVL.

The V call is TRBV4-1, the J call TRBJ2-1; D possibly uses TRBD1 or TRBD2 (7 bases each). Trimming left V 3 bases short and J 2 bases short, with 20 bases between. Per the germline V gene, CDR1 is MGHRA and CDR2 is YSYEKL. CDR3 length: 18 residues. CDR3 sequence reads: CASSHHRGGSPPYNEQFF. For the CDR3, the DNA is TGCGCCAGCAGCCATCACAGGGGCGGGAGTCCCCCCTACAATGAGCAGTTCTTC.

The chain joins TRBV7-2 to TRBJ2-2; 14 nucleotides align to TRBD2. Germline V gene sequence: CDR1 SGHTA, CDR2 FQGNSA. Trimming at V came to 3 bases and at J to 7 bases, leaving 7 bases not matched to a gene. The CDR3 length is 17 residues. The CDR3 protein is CASSLAGLAGVHGELFF. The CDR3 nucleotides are TGTGCCAGCAGCTTGGCGGGACTAGCGGGAGTTCACGGGGAGCTGTTTTTT.

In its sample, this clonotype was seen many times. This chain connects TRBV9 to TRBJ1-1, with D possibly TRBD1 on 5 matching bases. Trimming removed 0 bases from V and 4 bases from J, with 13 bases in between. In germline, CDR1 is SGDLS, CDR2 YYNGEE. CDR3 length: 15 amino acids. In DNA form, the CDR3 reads TGTGCCAGCAGCGTAGGAGACGGGGCTCGCACTGAAGCTTTCTTT. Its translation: CASSVGDGARTEAFF.

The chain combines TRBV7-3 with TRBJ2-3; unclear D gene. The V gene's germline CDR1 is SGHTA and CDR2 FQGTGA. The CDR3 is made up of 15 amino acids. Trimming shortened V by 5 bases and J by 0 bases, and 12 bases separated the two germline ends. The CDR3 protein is CASSIDGKSTDTQYF. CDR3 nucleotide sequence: TGTGCCAGCAGCATAGACGGCAAAAGCACAGATACGCAGTATTTT.

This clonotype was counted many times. CDR3 in amino acids: CASRVPGLADEQFF. The CDR3, as DNA: TGTGCCAGCAGAGTCCCGGGACTAGCGGATGAGCAGTTCTTC. The rearrangement joins TRBV6-5 to TRBJ2-1, with 11 bases aligning to TRBD2. CDR3 length: 14 amino acids. Germline V CDR1 and CDR2: MNHEY, SVGAGI. V gave up 6 bases and J gave up 8 bases; unmatched junction bases: 6.

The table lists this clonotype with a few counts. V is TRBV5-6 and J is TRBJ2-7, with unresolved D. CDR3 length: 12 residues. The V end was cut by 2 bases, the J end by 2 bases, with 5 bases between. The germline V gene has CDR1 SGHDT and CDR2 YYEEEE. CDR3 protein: CASSFLAYEQYF. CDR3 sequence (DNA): TGTGCCAGCAGCTTCTTGGCCTACGAGCAGTACTTC.